This is a list of T cell receptor beta chains from one sample in a study of response to subunit inactivated influenza vaccine. TCRdb redid the calling of the RT-PCR reads with MiXCR, one entry per CDR3 protein. The table shows 450,000 to 550,000 distinct CDR3 sequences, with around 25% occurring only once. This specimen consisted of CD4+ T cells sorted from PBMCs, obtained 4 to 6 days after vaccination. These receptors were collected from a man aged 50-60 years who received an inactivated influenza vaccine. Each CDR3 is given with its conserved first and last residue. Fields, in order: D gene, CDR3 length, J gene, V gene, clone size, CDR3 DNA, CDR3 protein. The D gene is left open where the match is weak. Rows may omit the clone size; those that give it use once, few, many or a size class.

TRBD2,15,TRBJ2-7,TRBV20-1,.,TGCAGTGCTAGTAGTCCGCGGGAGGGCCGGTACGAGCAGTACTTC,CSASSPREGRYEQYF
TRBD2,13,TRBJ2-5,TRBV20-1,few,TGCAGTGCGGCAGCGGGGGTTCAAGAGACCCAGTACTTC,CSAAAGVQETQYF
TRBD1,15,TRBJ1-5,TRBV6-1,.,TGTGCCAGCAGTGAACGGACAGGGCATGAACAGCCCCAGCATTTT,CASSERTGHEQPQHF
.,15,TRBJ2-3,TRBV6-4,.,TGTGCCAGCAGCCAGACCCCGCAGGGTGTAGGTACGCAGTATTTT,CASSQTPQGVGTQYF
.,14,TRBJ2-1,TRBV30,.,TGTGCCTGGAAAGCGCTGGGGGCGCTGGATGAGCAGTTCTTC,CAWKALGALDEQFF
.,17,TRBJ2-1,TRBV2,once,TGTGCCAGCAGTGATGTGCGTCCCCTAAACTCCTACAATGAGCAGTTCTTC,CASSDVRPLNSYNEQFF
.,16,TRBJ1-5,TRBV5-5,.,TGTGCCAGCAGCTTGGACCGCTACGGGGGCAATCAGCCCCAGCATTTT,CASSLDRYGGNQPQHF
.,14,TRBJ1-1,TRBV6-2/TRBV6-3,.,TGTGCCAGCAGTCCACTTACAGGGAGAACTGAAGCTTTCTTT,CASSPLTGRTEAFF
TRBD2,14,TRBJ2-3,TRBV20-1,few,TGCAGTACTTCCGGGACTAGCGGCACAGATACGCAGTATTTT,CSTSGTSGTDTQYF
.,12,TRBJ2-1,TRBV29-1,.,TGCAGCGTTGAAGTGGACTACAATGAGCAGTTCTTC,CSVEVDYNEQFF
.,14,TRBJ2-5,TRBV6-1,few,TGTGCCAGCTCTCGATTAGCGAGACAAGAGACCCAGTACTTC,CASSRLARQETQYF
TRBD2,18,TRBJ2-2,TRBV6-1,.,TGTGCCAGCAGTACCGGACTAGCGGGGGCTCTGAACACCGGGGAGCTGTTTTTT,CASSTGLAGALNTGELFF
TRBD2,14,TRBJ2-1,TRBV20-1,few,TGCAGTGCTAGGTCTGGGAGGGCGGTGAATGAGCAGTTCTTC,CSARSGRAVNEQFF
.,14,TRBJ2-2,TRBV5-1,few,TGCGCCAGCAGCTTGGCCACGGGTACCGGGGAGCTGTTTTTT,CASSLATGTGELFF
.,15,TRBJ2-7,TRBV6-5,few,TGTGCCAGCAGTTACTCGAAAAGTGGGTCCTACGAGCAGTACTTC,CASSYSKSGSYEQYF
.,12,TRBJ2-1,TRBV6-2/TRBV6-3,.,TGTGCCAGCAGTTACTCCCCAGGGGTTCAGTTCTTC,CASSYSPGVQFF
TRBD2,15,TRBJ2-1,TRBV7-3,few,TGTGCCAGCAGCTCACCGGGGCGGGAGCGAAATGAGCAGTTCTTC,CASSSPGRERNEQFF
TRBD1,14,TRBJ2-7,TRBV28,.,TGTGCCAGCGGACTGGGACAGGGAAGCTACGAGCAGTACTTC,CASGLGQGSYEQYF
.,12,TRBJ2-1,TRBV20-1,many,TGCAGTGCTAGAGCGGGCCACAATGAGCAGTTCTTC,CSARAGHNEQFF
.,14,TRBJ2-1,TRBV7-9,few,TGTGCCAGCAGCCTCCGAACCGAAGGTGGTGAGCAGTTCTTC,CASSLRTEGGEQFF
TRBD1,17,TRBJ2-2,TRBV9,.,TGTGCCAGCAGCGTAGACGACAGGGGCCTTATCACCGGGGAGCTGTTTTTT,CASSVDDRGLITGELFF
.,13,TRBJ2-4,TRBV5-1,.,TGCGCCAGCAGCTCAGGGGATACAAACATTCAGTACTTC,CASSSGDTNIQYF
.,10,TRBJ2-3,TRBV20-1,.,TGCAGCCCCTTGCGGGAAACGCAGTATTTT,CSPLRETQYF
.,14,TRBJ2-5,TRBV20-1,.,TGCAGTGCTAGACGGGGCGGGGGCTGGGAGACCCAGTACTTC,CSARRGGGWETQYF
TRBD2,18,TRBJ2-1,TRBV7-6,few,TGTGCCAGCAGCTTAGAACTAGCGGGAACAAGCTCCTACAATGAGCAGTTCTTC,CASSLELAGTSSYNEQFF
.,13,TRBJ2-7,TRBV12-3/TRBV12-4,few,TGTGCCAGCAGTCAGACAGGGAGGAGCGAGCAGTACTTC,CASSQTGRSEQYF